Presented here are 21 T cell receptor beta chains from one specimen sequenced in a study of cytomegalovirus exposure and HLA in healthy donors. This PCR relied on a set of 60 Vbeta primers and 13 Jbeta primers. Assay: immunoSEQ multiplex PCR; the TCRdb copy retains only in-frame clones and omits some. There are some 150,000 clones in the sample; around 60% occur only once, and approximately 7% lies in the top ten. Sequences were obtained from PBMCs. The source of these receptors is a woman aged 60-75 years in good health and CMV-seropositive.

The chain couples TRBV30 to TRBJ1-6; 7 bases agree with TRBD1. The CDR3 extends over 16 amino acids. Trimming removed 1 base from V and 8 bases from J; junction bases left unmatched: 11. CDR1 and CDR2 from the germline V gene are GTSNPN and SVGIG (reference sequence). The CDR3 region has the DNA TGTGCCTGGAGTGCGACGGACAGGTCGTGGGATTCACCCCTCCACTTT. This codes for CAWSATDRSWDSPLHF.

The gene calls are TRBV29-1 and TRBJ1-1; maybe TRBD1 (6 bases). The CDR3 has 10 residues. CDR1 is SQVTM, CDR2 ANQGSEA, per germline. V lost 6 bases to trimming and J lost 9 bases, with 11 bases between them. The chain's CDR3 is CSVLQGQAFF. The CDR3 DNA reads as TGCAGCGTATTACAGGGTCAAGCTTTCTTT.

With respect to this clone: At the DNA level, this CDR3 is encoded by other sequences in the same sample as well. The V call is TRBV19, the J call TRBJ2-7, with 12 bases fitting TRBD2. Per the germline V gene, CDR1 is LNHDA and CDR2 is SQIVND (reference sequence). The junction had 0 bases not matched to a gene; V was cut back by 4 bases and J by 2 bases. The CDR3 consists of 14 residues. For the CDR3, the DNA is TGTGCCAGTAGTAGACTAGCGGGAGCCTACGAGCAGTACTTC. It codes for CASSRLAGAYEQYF.

This clone was observed once. The V and J genes are TRBV25-1 and TRBJ2-5, with D perhaps matching TRBD2 (6 bases). V was shortened by 1 base and J by 2 bases, with 11 bases between the two germline ends. This CDR3 is 15 amino acids long. From germline, CDR1 is MGHDK and CDR2 SYGVNS. The CDR3 nucleotides are TGTGCCAGCAGTGAATCAGGGACTCTTCAAGAGACCCAGTACTTC. This translates into CASSESGTLQETQYF.

The chain combines TRBV15 with TRBJ1-5; 8 bases match TRBD1. With V trimmed by 0 bases and J by 4 bases, 5 bases remained unmatched. The CDR3 has 16 amino acids. Germline V gene lookup returns CDR1 LNHNV and CDR2 YYDKDF (reference sequence). The CDR3 DNA reads TGTGCCACCAGCAGAGATTGGACAGGGAGGAATCAGCCCCAGCATTTT. Protein sequence: CATSRDWTGRNQPQHF.

The chain recombines TRBV30 with TRBJ1-2; 7 nucleotides line up with TRBD1. CDR1 and CDR2 (germline): GTSNPN, SVGIG (reference sequence). The CDR3 loop spans 14 amino acids. The V and J ends lost 0 bases and 4 bases, in that order; junction bases with no gene match: 5. CDR3 sequence (DNA): TGTGCCTGGAGTGTTCGACAGGGAGCCTATGGCTACACCTTC. It yields the protein CAWSVRQGAYGYTF.

V and J are TRBV11-3 and TRBJ2-3; possibly TRBD1 for D (6 bases). The CDR3 runs to 14 residues. V shed 2 bases and J shed 2 bases, with 8 bases lying between them. CDR1 and CDR2 (germline): SGHNT, YENEEA. This CDR3 reads CASSLTGPTDTQYF. The CDR3 nucleotides are TGTGCCAGCAGCTTAACAGGGCCCACAGATACGCAGTATTTT. The full variable domain, rest sourced from reference TRBV11-3 and TRBJ2-3, is EAGVVQSPRYKIIEKKQPVAFWCNPISGHNTLYWYLQNLGQGPELLIRYENEEAVDDSQLPKDRFSAERLKGVDSTLKIQPAELGDSAVYLCASSLTGPTDTQYFGPGTRLTVL.

On this clone: A junction boundary mismatches the germline segment, possibly from a read error. This rearrangement joins TRBV18 to TRBJ2-1; possible D gene TRBD2, 6 bases. This CDR3 spans 17 amino acids. Per germline, CDR1 KGHSH and CDR2 LQKENI. CDR3 region: CASSPRSGGTSYNEQFF. Here the CDR3 DNA reads TGTGCCAGCTCCCCACGGTCTGGGGGGACTTCCTACAATGAGCAGTTCTTC.

V and J are TRBV2 and TRBJ1-2, with a tentative D call TRBD1 (5 bases). The germline gives CDR1 SNHLY, CDR2 FYNNEI. CDR3 length equals 14 residues. V lost 6 bases and J 6 bases, leaving 17 bases between the germline ends. The CDR3 DNA is TGTGCCAGCAGAAAGCCCGACCGGGGGGATGGCTACACCTTC. Translated, it gives CASRKPDRGDGYTF.

The J gene is TRBJ1-2, the V gene TRBV28; 7 bases agree with TRBD1. Germline CDR1 reads MDHEN; CDR2 reads SYDVKM. The V and J ends lost 6 bases and 2 bases, in that order; junction bases with no gene match: 3. The CDR3 length is 13 residues. The CDR3 DNA is TGTGCCAGCAGGGGACAGCAAAACTATGGCTACACCTTC. As protein: CASRGQQNYGYTF.

This sequence joins TRBV6-5 and TRBJ2-1; 8 positions match TRBD2. V dropped 1 base and J dropped 3; count of bases not matched to a gene: 5. The length of the CDR3 is 16 residues. CDR1 and CDR2 from the germline V gene are MNHEY and SVGAGI. The CDR3 loop is CASSYYSSGGYNEQFF. DNA for the CDR3: TGTGCCAGCAGTTACTATTCCAGCGGGGGCTACAATGAGCAGTTCTTC.

The chain's CDR3 is CASSFGTVYQPQHF. The CDR3 coding sequence is TGTGCCAGCAGCTTTGGTACAGTTTATCAGCCCCAGCATTTT. This chain uses TRBV5-6 with TRBJ1-5; D is undetermined. CDR3 size: 14 residues. Trimming took off 2 bases at V and 5 bases at J, with 11 bases between the two ends. Per the germline V gene, CDR1 is SGHDT and CDR2 is YYEEEE.

The chain joins TRBV30 to TRBJ2-3; D might be TRBD1 (6 bases). CDR3 length: 13 amino acids. The germline V gene encodes CDR1 GTSNPN and CDR2 SVGIG (reference sequence). CDR3 in amino acids: CVSRGGGTDTQYF. The CDR3 nucleotides read TGTGTCTCCAGGGGTGGGGGCACAGATACGCAGTATTTT. Combining the CDR3 with reference TRBV30 and TRBJ2-3 gives the whole variable domain SQTIHQWPATLVQPVGSPLSLECTVEGTSNPNLYWYRQAAGRGLQLLFYSVGIGQISSEVPQNLSASRPQDRQFILSSKKLLLSDSGFYLCVSRGGGTDTQYFGPGTRLTVL.

The CDR3 sequence: CASSAREGLTGELFF. In nucleotides, the CDR3 is TGTGCCAGCAGCGCCCGGGAGGGCCTAACCGGGGAGCTGTTTTTT. The chain couples TRBV9 to TRBJ2-2; 8 nucleotides align to TRBD2. The length of the CDR3 is 15 residues. Germline V gives CDR1 SGDLS, CDR2 YYNGEE. Trimming removed 3 bases from V and 5 bases from J; junction bases left unmatched: 6.

V gene TRBV7-2 combines with J gene TRBJ2-1; 8 positions agree with TRBD2. From germline, CDR1 is SGHTA and CDR2 FQGNSA. The CDR3 covers 15 residues. Trimming at V came to 2 bases and at J to 16 bases, leaving 16 bases not matched to a gene. DNA for the CDR3: TGTGCCAGCAGCTTACGCATGGCGGGAGGAGGGGGTTCTTTCTTC. This codes for CASSLRMAGGGGSFF.

In this sample, this clone turned up a few times. The chain combines TRBV7-9 with TRBJ1-5; no clear D. CDR1 SEHNR and CDR2 FQNEAQ come from the germline V gene (reference sequence). This CDR3 contains 12 residues. Deletions cut 1 base from V and 6 bases from J, with 4 bases between. The CDR3 DNA is TGTGCCAGCAGCTTAGGACTTCAGCCCCAGCATTTT. Translating gives CASSLGLQPQHF.

Worth noting for this clone: At one end, the junction sequence differs from germline, possibly due to a read error. This chain joins TRBV5-5 and TRBJ2-7; TRBD2 matches 14 bases. The CDR3 length is 14 residues. CDR1 is SGHKS and CDR2 is YYEKEE in the germline V gene (reference sequence). The CDR3 DNA sequence: TGTGCCAGCAGCTTGCACCCTGGGACTAGCGGGAGAGACTTC. Translating it yields CASSLHPGTSGRDF.

The rearrangement joins TRBV5-4 to TRBJ2-7; the match to TRBD1 covers 8 bases. CDR1 is SGHNT, CDR2 YYREEE, per germline (reference sequence). J gave up 2 bases and V 4 bases, and 5 bases lay outside the gene matches. The CDR3 consists of 14 residues. Here the CDR3 reads CASSPGTGTYEQYF. The CDR3 DNA is TGTGCCAGCAGCCCCGGGACAGGTACCTACGAGCAGTACTTC.

In its sample, this clone was seen a few times. The genes are TRBV9 and TRBJ1-2, with D maybe TRBD1 (6 bases). CDR1 and CDR2 (germline): SGDLS, YYNGEE. Trimming shortened V by 3 bases and J by 6 bases, and 18 bases separated the two germline ends. This CDR3 is 15 amino acids long. The CDR3 DNA sequence: TGTGCCAGCAGCGCCATCGGGAAGGGGGTGGATGGCTACACCTTC. This encodes CASSAIGKGVDGYTF.

This rearrangement joins TRBV5-1 to TRBJ2-1; 12 bases line up with TRBD2. Trimming removed 0 bases from V and 8 bases from J; junction bases left unmatched: 9. Germline CDR1 is SGHRS and CDR2 is YFSETQ. This CDR3 has 17 amino acids. The CDR3 region has the DNA TGCGCCAGCAGCTTGGCCCTAGCGGGAGGGCGTTTCGATGAGCAGTTCTTC. It encodes CASSLALAGGRFDEQFF.

The chain combines TRBV29-1 with TRBJ2-5; 8 nucleotides agree with TRBD2. With 4 bases clipped from V and 5 bases from J, the junction kept 12 bases outside the gene matches. There are 15 residues in the CDR3. Germline V CDR1 and CDR2: SQVTM, ANQGSEA. CDR3 region: CSVAGEVAGTETQYF. The CDR3 region has the DNA TGCAGCGTTGCAGGGGAGGTAGCGGGAACGGAGACCCAGTACTTC.